This TCR beta chain was retrieved from a study of cytomegalovirus exposure and HLA in healthy donors. Of note for this clone: What it binds is not known.

The PCR employed 60 Vbeta primers together with 13 Jbeta primers. TCRdb keeps only in-frame clones here, not all; method: immunoSEQ multiplex PCR. The sample carries 70,000 or so clones, around 64% recorded once. Whole-study results and caveats: Most CMV-associated TCR beta chains were later found to appear HLA-restricted. Donors were assumed by presence/absence analyses to have roughly uniform sequencing depth. HLA-A and HLA-B allele assignments for most subjects were reportedly predicted accurately using TCR beta sequences.

CDR3 length: 15 residues. CDR1 LNHDA and CDR2 SQIVND come from the germline V gene (reference sequence). V was cut by 3 bases and J by 0 bases, with 9 bases left in between. This receptor was taken from a woman in her forties or fifties in good health and CMV-seronegative. V and J are TRBV19 and TRBJ1-5; perhaps TRBD1 as D (6 bases). Sequencing was carried out using PBMCs. This CDR3 reads CASSIGQISNQPQHF. Here the CDR3 DNA reads TGTGCCAGTAGTATTGGACAGATTAGCAATCAGCCCCAGCATTTT.